The 23 T cell receptor beta chains given below trace back to one sample, sequenced in a study of blood T cells in healthy people across ages. For the second PCR, which ran for about 7 to 11 cycles, a sample-barcoded 5' primer and a J-beta primer mix were used. TCRdb reanalysed the 5' RACE reads using MiXCR and keeps one entry per CDR3 protein. The sample has about 970,000 distinct CDR3 sequences; just over 50% are singletons. Sequences were obtained from blood. These receptors all stem from a woman aged 55-69 years in good health.

Only a few counts were recorded for this clonotype. One end of the junction does not line up with germline, which may come from a read error. V is TRBV20-1 and J is TRBJ1-1, with unresolved D. CDR3 length: 13 amino acids. Germline CDR1 DFQATT, CDR2 SNEGSKA (reference sequence). The CDR3 loop reads CRAIGPLNTEAFF. CDR3 DNA: TGCAGGGCTATCGGACCTTTGAACACTGAAGCTTTCTTT.

The chain uses TRBV7-4 and TRBJ1-5; 9 bases align to TRBD1. Germline lookup yields CDR1 SGHVT and CDR2 SQSDAQ. This CDR3 has 18 residues. V lost 4 bases to trimming and J lost 11 bases; unmatched junction nucleotides: 21. In nucleotides, the CDR3 is TGTGCCAGCAGCTCCCTAGCCACGAGGACAGGGGAGGGATCAGCCCAGCATTTT. It codes for CASSSLATRTGEGSAQHF.

This clonotype has only one observation. V and J are TRBV27 and TRBJ2-1; 13 nucleotides agree with TRBD2. CDR1 MNHEY and CDR2 SMNVEV come from the germline V gene (reference sequence). J lost 8 bases, V lost 2 bases, and 3 bases had no gene match. The CDR3 is made up of 15 amino acids. This CDR3 reads CASSLRLAGGYEQFF. CDR3 bases: TGTGCCAGCAGTTTACGACTAGCGGGAGGTTATGAGCAGTTCTTC.

This clonotype came up many times. This chain connects TRBV7-2 to TRBJ2-1; 15 bases map to TRBD2. CDR3 size: 18 residues. V gave up 4 bases and J gave up 7 bases; unmatched junction bases: 11. Germline CDR1 SGHTA, CDR2 FQGNSA. CDR3 DNA sequence: TGTGCCAGCAGCTCCAAAACCGGGACTAGCGGGAGGTTTAATGAGCAGTTCTTC. Translating it yields CASSSKTGTSGRFNEQFF.

This chain links TRBV10-2 with TRBJ2-7; 7 bases are shared with TRBD2. CDR1 and CDR2 (germline): WSHSY, SAAADI. The CDR3 has 13 amino acids. V was clipped by 8 bases and J by 6 bases; unmatched bases: 10. The CDR3 nucleotides read TGCGCCAGCGGGGTGGCGGGAGTTTCCGAGCAGTACTTC. This sequence encodes CASGVAGVSEQYF.

This clonotype has more than one count but fewer than ten. The rearrangement links TRBV4-3 to TRBJ2-7, with D maybe TRBD2 (6 bases). CDR1 is LGHNA and CDR2 is YSLEER in the germline V gene. The CDR3 is 15 amino acids. V was clipped by 1 base and J by 3 bases, with 13 bases between them. For the CDR3, the DNA is TGCGCCAGCAGCCAAGGGGCTAGCGCCTACTACGAGCAGTACTTC. Its translation is CASSQGASAYYEQYF.

The chain recombines TRBV4-1 with TRBJ2-4; D perhaps matches TRBD1 (5 bases). Trimming took 8 bases from V and 12 from J, leaving 17 bases between them. There are 12 residues in the CDR3. In germline, CDR1 is MGHRA, CDR2 YSYEKL. Written as DNA, the CDR3 is TGCGCCAGCCAGGGATTTACCTACGATCAGTACTTC. Amino acids: CASQGFTYDQYF.

The sample holds a few counts of this clonotype. This chain joins TRBV10-2 and TRBJ2-7; 11 nucleotides line up with TRBD2. The V segment lost 7 bases and the J segment 3 bases; nucleotides outside the gene matches: 5. In germline, CDR1 is WSHSY, CDR2 SAAADI. The CDR3 has 14 amino acids. The CDR3 region is CASTTSGSVYEQYF. The DNA for the CDR3 is TGCGCCAGCACCACTAGCGGGAGTGTCTACGAGCAGTACTTC.

The CDR3 nucleotides are TGTGCCAGCAGCCTTCCCAGGAGAAGCTCCTACAATGAGCAGTTCTTC. This codes for CASSLPRRSSYNEQFF. The chain is built from TRBV4-2 and TRBJ2-1, with no clear D. This CDR3 contains 16 residues. V gave up 4 bases and J gave up 0 bases, with 13 bases separating them. In germline, CDR1 is LGHNA, CDR2 YNFKEQ.

In its sample, this clonotype was seen a few times. V usage is TRBV6-1 and J usage is TRBJ1-2; D remains unclear. The V end was cut by 0 bases, the J end by 4 bases, with 15 bases between. This CDR3 has 16 amino acids. Per the germline V gene, CDR1 is MNHNS and CDR2 is SASEGT. As DNA, the CDR3 is TGTGCCAGCAGTGAAGCGCTTCAGGTGTCCGTCTATGGCTACACCTTC. Translating gives CASSEALQVSVYGYTF.

This sequence joins TRBV20-1 and TRBJ2-7, with TRBD2 identical over 7 bases. The CDR3 is made up of 14 amino acids. In germline, CDR1 is DFQATT, CDR2 SNEGSKA (reference sequence). Unmatched junction bases numbered 7, after V lost 2 bases and J lost 3 bases. The CDR3 DNA sequence: TGCAGTGCTAGAACGGCGGGAGCTTACTACGAGCAGTACTTC. The encoded protein is CSARTAGAYYEQYF.

In its sample, this clonotype was seen many times. The rearrangement uses TRBV7-9 and TRBJ2-5, with D uncertain. In germline, CDR1 is SEHNR, CDR2 FQNEAQ (reference sequence). V lost 1 base, J lost 3 bases, and 6 bases lay in between. This CDR3 is 13 amino acids long. The CDR3 sequence is CASSLDSKETQYF. The DNA of the CDR3 is TGTGCCAGCAGCTTAGACAGCAAAGAGACCCAGTACTTC.

This clonotype was observed a single time. The chain joins TRBV3-1 to TRBJ1-1, with unresolved D. V was clipped by 0 bases and J by 10 bases, with 15 bases between them. Germline CDR1 is LGHDT and CDR2 is YNNKEL (reference sequence). This CDR3 region has 14 residues. This chain's CDR3 is CASSQDYSNARAFF. CDR3 DNA sequence: TGTGCCAGCAGCCAAGACTACAGCAATGCCCGAGCTTTCTTT.

This clonotype was detected only a few times. V gene TRBV7-6 combines with J gene TRBJ2-1; possible D gene TRBD2, 6 bases. V lost 5 bases and J lost 2, with 16 bases in between. Germline V gene data show CDR1 as SGHVS and CDR2 as FNYEAQ. This CDR3 is 16 amino acids long. CDR3 DNA sequence: TGTGCCAGCAGCCCCGGTTTAGCGGTTACCTACAATGAGCAGTTCTTC. Translated, it gives CASSPGLAVTYNEQFF.

This clonotype was detected a few times. The V and J genes are TRBV9 and TRBJ1-6; tentatively, D is TRBD1 (6 bases). The CDR3 sequence is 14 residues long. Germline V gives CDR1 SGDLS, CDR2 YYNGEE. V gave up 5 bases and J gave up 5 bases, with 11 bases separating them. The CDR3 nucleotides read TGTGCCAGCAGTCGGGGGCAGAATAATTCACCCCTCCACTTT. This gives the protein CASSRGQNNSPLHF. Looking up the rest from reference TRBV9 and TRBJ1-6 gives the full variable domain: DSGVTQTPKHLITATGQRVTLRCSPRSGDLSVYWYQQSLDQGLQFLIQYYNGEERAKGNILERFSAQQFPDLHSELNLSSLELGDSALYFCASSRGQNNSPLHFGNGTRLTVT.

This clonotype was picked up a small number of times. The V gene is TRBV7-9, the J gene TRBJ2-1; TRBD2 matches at 9 bases. J gave up 0 bases and V 4 bases, and 16 bases lay outside the gene matches. The CDR3 spans 20 residues. Per germline, CDR1 SEHNR and CDR2 FQNEAQ (reference sequence). In DNA, the CDR3 is TGTGCCAGCAGCTCCTCGAGAGCGGGAGGTCTGCTGCTCTCCTACAATGAGCAGTTCTTC. This translates into CASSSSRAGGLLLSYNEQFF.

This chain joins TRBV28 and TRBJ2-7; tentatively, D is TRBD2 (6 bases). Germline CDR1 and CDR2: MDHEN and SYDVKM. The length of the CDR3 is 15 residues. V was cut by 3 bases and J by 2 bases, with 14 bases left in between. The CDR3 reads CASSFSGGTTYEQYF. The CDR3 nucleotides are TGTGCCAGCAGTTTTAGCGGCGGAACTACCTACGAGCAGTACTTC.

A few counts support this clonotype. This rearrangement joins TRBV7-9 to TRBJ2-3; TRBD2 is a possible D gene (6 bases). Looked up from germline, CDR1 is SEHNR and CDR2 is FQNEAQ (reference sequence). This CDR3 region has 15 residues. V was shortened by 1 base and J by 4 bases, with 12 bases between the two germline ends. Here the CDR3 reads CASSLGGANPDTQYF. In DNA form, the CDR3 reads TGTGCCAGCAGCTTAGGCGGGGCAAACCCAGATACGCAGTATTTT.

This clonotype turned up a few times. The CDR3: CASSTPGTPYEQYF. DNA of the CDR3: TGTGCCAGCAGTACCCCCGGGACACCGTACGAGCAGTACTTC. The chain has TRBV6-6 and TRBJ2-7; D might be TRBD1 (6 bases). The V and J ends lost 5 bases and 4 bases respectively, with 15 bases between them. Germline CDR1 and CDR2: MNHNY and SVGAGI (reference sequence). The CDR3 extends over 14 amino acids.

This clonotype was observed many times. The chain employs TRBV15 and TRBJ1-2; D gene ambiguous. The CDR3 is 13 residues long. Germline V CDR1 and CDR2: LNHNV, YYDKDF (reference sequence). V lost 2 bases and J 7 bases, leaving 11 bases between the germline ends. The CDR3 nucleotides read TGTGCCACCAGCAGACCCTCTAGCAGTGGCTACACCTTC. Translated, it gives CATSRPSSSGYTF.

The V call is TRBV2, the J call TRBJ1-5; D is possibly TRBD1 (5 bases). The CDR3 sequence is 13 residues long. With 3 bases removed from V and 7 bases from J, the gap between germline ends came to 10 bases. Germline V gene lookup returns CDR1 SNHLY and CDR2 FYNNEI. CDR3 nucleotides: TGTGCCAGCAGTGACAGGGAAGGGCAGCCCCAGCATTTT. Protein sequence: CASSDREGQPQHF.

With regard to this clonotype: At one boundary the junction diverges from the germline segment, which might be a read error. V gene TRBV12-3 or TRBV12-4 combines with J gene TRBJ2-3; D may correspond to TRBD1 or TRBD2 (6 bases each). The CDR3 length is 15 residues. CDR3 bases: TGCGCCAGCAGTCAACGGGGGTACAGGGCAGATACGCAGTATTTT. It encodes CASSQRGYRADTQYF.

This clonotype was found a few times. The chain couples TRBV25-1 to TRBJ2-7; D remains ambiguous. V dropped 0 bases and J dropped 3 bases, with 12 bases sitting between them. The V gene's germline CDR1 is MGHDK and CDR2 SYGVNS. The length of the CDR3 is 15 residues. The CDR3 is CASSEYAGVGYEQYF. CDR3 sequence (DNA): TGTGCCAGCAGTGAATATGCAGGAGTGGGCTACGAGCAGTACTTC.